This entry features one T cell receptor (beta chain) sequence. The antigen remains unidentified. The ends lost 3 bases at V and 0 bases at J; junction bases unmatched: 11. The CDR3 is 17 amino acids. The germline CDR1 and CDR2 sequences are LGHDT and YNNKEL (reference sequence). Second doses that came at about 4 or about 12 weeks were put together. This entry belongs to a study of T cell responses to AZD1222 COVID-19 vaccine. Findings of the study overall: Spike-specific TCR breadth and depth went up after people got two AZD1222 doses. The donor group comprised mostly white British people and more females; the analysis possibly underestimated clonal diversity.

Here immunoSEQ multiplex PCR was the method, and the copy in TCRdb shows in-frame clones only, minus some. The table records just under 20,000 clones, 80% to 85% of them present only once. The source is an adult who received the AZD1222 COVID-19 vaccine. The sequencing here drew on peripheral blood, taken 28 days after the second AZD1222 dose. The chain is built from TRBV3-1 (or the pseudogene TRBV3-2) and TRBJ2-7; the match to TRBD2 covers 7 bases. In nucleotides, the CDR3 is TGTGCCAGCAGCCAGGCTGGACTAGGTCAACCCTCCTACGAGCAGTACTTC. Residues: CASSQAGLGQPSYEQYF.